Described below is a single T cell receptor beta chain sequence and its context. No cognate antigen has been identified for it. No quality values exist for individual bases; no much larger clone is one base distant. The sample is drawn from a study of shared clonotypes between healthy human individuals (dated by TCRdb to 2018 to 2020). A note on the overall study: A couple of women and a few men aged 18 to 49 years were included in the cohort. The study deeply sequenced blood TCR repertoires of about 5 healthy adults to estimate repertoire size and the extent of clonotype sharing between individuals. For each donor, CD4 naive and CD4 memory were each run on three plates, CD8 naive on two plates, and CD8 memory on one plate. To increase sequencing depth and limit assay-specific biases, different laboratories used diverse techniques to prepare libraries and sequence TCR repertoires. Each donor's leukapheresis produced roughly between roughly 0.85 and 9.5 billion PBMCs. Findings and caveats that apply to the study as a whole: Roughly 5.2% of naive CD4, approximately 3.7% of naive CD8, around 2.3% of memory CD4, and about 0.4% of memory CD8 clonotypes were shared across several donors. Compared with non-shared clonotypes, the clonotypes found in all four sorted-subset donors had higher generation probabilities. The small number of donors limited the genetic and exposure-history diversity represented. Naive subsets generally had larger estimated clonotype richness than memory subsets. Sampling was restricted to blood, and TCR repertoires in tissue are likely to differ from TCR repertoires in blood. Pairwise subsampling indicated that sequencing depth was expected to affect the degree of clonotype sharing among donors. Even with the large sequencing depth, rarefaction of the sorted-subset datasets indicated that sequencing was incomplete.

TCR CDR3 regions were amplified from genomic DNA by multiplex PCR using the deep immunoSEQ assay. For each cell subset, the extracted genomic DNA was distributed evenly across all wells of several immunoSEQ 96-well plates, and each plate served as one replicate. Each replicate PCR for sorted subsets received 150 to 250 ng genomic DNA, equal to roughly 30,000 T cell genomes. Purified libraries were quantified with a Qubit 3.0 fluorometer, sized on a Bioanalyzer 2100, and re-quantified with the KAPA Library Quantification kit. Each immunoSEQ 96-well plate was sequenced on its own single-read 150-cycle Illumina NextSeq 550 flow cell. The original methods were these. Because only junctional sequences without quality scores were contained in the immunoSEQ output, filtering matching that applied to full-length reads could not be performed. Sequences were annotated with PyIR, a Python wrapper for IgBLAST v1.9, and V/J genes and CDR3 were assigned using IMGT germline references. Reads were removed for weak V/J assignments (E-value above 1e-6), missing CDR3, stop codons, out-of-frame junctions, or ambiguous translated residues. V3J clonotypes were defined as sequences sharing the same inferred V gene, J gene, and CDR3 amino acid sequence. Percentage overlap between repertoires was calculated by dividing the number of shared unique clonotypes by the size of the smaller repertoire. Repertoire richness was assessed with RTK rarefaction, the Chao1 estimator, and Recon v2.1 estimates of unobserved clonotypes. OLGA was used to compute generation probabilities for all TCRbeta clonotypes that the gDNA method yielded from several donors. Not all clones reach the TCRdb copy of this immuneACCESS table, which keeps in-frame sequences only. Checked studies attribute under half of the gap to unresolved V genes and leave the rest unexplained. The V and J calls and clone size come from that table; D and trimming were worked out from the DNA. The sample table records roughly 2,500,000 clones; over 85% of these occur just once. Of the sample, 0.36% falls within the top ten clones.

Healthy HIV-negative adults with no recently reported acute infections or vaccinations were included as donors. Every donor was a Caucasian adult residing in Nashville, Tennessee, USA. CD4+ T cells were enriched through magnetic negative selection, after which naive cells were positively selected on CD45RA and the remaining negative fraction served as the memory subset. Blood was collected by leukapheresis, and PBMCs were isolated by Ficoll-Histopaque density gradient centrifugation and then cryopreserved in liquid nitrogen vapor phase. Analytical flow cytometry was used to check the purity and quantity of every magnetically sorted T cell population. Genomic DNA was isolated from each sorted fraction and quantified by UV absorbance on a Nanodrop 2000c. Material: naive CD4+ T cells from PBMCs. In the paper's terms, the cell subset or site label means: CD45RA+ positively selected. The origin of this receptor is a young man in good health. Some clones in this sample may be carry-over from other donors' samples.

CDR3 region: CASVRYARNTGELFF. The DNA sequence is given as TGTGCCAGCGTACGATACGCTCGGAACACCGGGGAGCTGTTTTTT. This chain joins TRBV7-2 to TRBJ2-2; the D gene cannot be named for sure. The germline V gene gives CDR1 as SGHTA and CDR2 as FQGNSA. Trimming removed 8 bases from V and 1 base from J, leaving 14 bases between the germline ends. There are 15 amino acids in the CDR3, from cysteine to phenylalanine inclusive. Of the read, only the CDR3 DNA is kept; its 45 bases are in frame from base 1.